A selection of T cell receptor beta chains follows, all from one sample in a study of post-analysis software for immune sequencing data. TCRdb fed the PCR reads into MiXCR, producing one record per CDR3 protein. The table has over 700,000 distinct CDR3 sequences, 25% to 30% seen once. Material: blood. Receptors originate from a girl aged 5-17 years with multiple sclerosis. Both conserved end residues are part of each CDR3.

J | V | CDR3
TRBJ2-7 | TRBV4-3 | CASSQAPALTYEQYF
TRBJ2-3 | TRBV10-3 | CAINWESSRTDTQYF
TRBJ2-3 | TRBV4-3 | CARSRGAVPGTDTQYF
TRBJ2-1 | TRBV10-3 | CATTRGTDNEQFF
TRBJ2-7 | TRBV7-2 | CASSLRLPGKSYEQYF
TRBJ1-4 | TRBV27 | CASSSRGATNEKLFF
TRBJ2-7 | TRBV5-4 | CASSPKGGSDEQYF
- | TRBV7-9 | CVSSFGASEQYF
TRBJ1-5 | TRBV24-1 | CATSEARSNQPQHF
TRBJ2-3 | TRBV7-2 | CASSLSPLAGRTDTQYF
TRBJ2-3 | TRBV7-2 | CASSLSAGPGTDTQYF
TRBJ1-1 | TRBV27 | CASSFPEKITEAFF
TRBJ1-1 | TRBV6-5 | CASMRMSSHTEAFF
TRBJ1-5 | TRBV14 | CASSLIEAFAAQHF
TRBJ2-3 | TRBV3-1 | CASSQAWGTDTQYF
TRBJ2-7 | TRBV28 | CASLESGTGIDEQYF
TRBJ2-5 | TRBV5-1 | CASSQGAVAETQYF
TRBJ2-7 | TRBV27 | CARRTLGPREGREQYF
TRBJ1-1 | TRBV28 | CASSLQGEVVEAFF
TRBJ1-5 | TRBV20-1 | CSANRANQPQHF
TRBJ1-6 | TRBV5-5 | CASSSEFRGNSPLHF
TRBJ1-6 | TRBV7-2 | CASSHGPGTGLNSPLHF
TRBJ2-2 | TRBV28 | CASSFRYGRSGTGELFF
TRBJ2-3 | TRBV3-1 | CASSHTNGRGTDTQYF
TRBJ2-6 | TRBV5-6 | CASSLGWISGANVLTF
TRBJ1-4 | TRBV20-1 | CSASDGAGEKLFF
TRBJ1-3 | TRBV2 | CASSVKGGTSGNTIYF
TRBJ1-5 | TRBV7-9 | CASSLATTAHNQPQHF
TRBJ2-5 | TRBV4-3 | CASSQEAFLAGAGETQYF
TRBJ2-3 | TRBV6-1 | CASSELAGGPDTQYF
TRBJ2-4 | TRBV7-2 | CASSSPLLAKNIQYF
TRBJ1-6 | TRBV20-1 | CSARDLSRGNSPLHF
TRBJ2-5 | TRBV10-3 | CAISVLRDSWETQYF
TRBJ2-7 | TRBV7-9 | CASGSPSQTYEQYF
TRBJ2-1 | TRBV27 | CASSPGSGISYNEQFF
TRBJ2-7 | TRBV29-1 | CSVVVPSEQYF
TRBJ2-1 | TRBV14 | CASSRTSGRAFGEQFF
TRBJ2-1 | TRBV5-6 | CASSFAPSNEQFF
TRBJ2-3 | TRBV3-1 | CASSPGTRPDTQYF
TRBJ2-3 | TRBV7-2 | CASSFRIRTDTDTQYF
TRBJ1-5 | TRBV15 | CATSLGNQPQHF
TRBJ2-1 | TRBV11-2 | CASSLAPGPLAYYNEQFF
TRBJ2-7 | TRBV12-3/TRBV12-4 | CASSLQAGYEQYF
TRBJ1-2 | TRBV29-1 | CSVARDREGDGYTF
TRBJ2-3 | TRBV10-2 | CASSELGQGDYGTDTQYF